The 14 T cell receptor beta chains reported below all come from one sample, sequenced in a study of blood T cell repertoires in COVID-19. Method: immunoSEQ multiplex PCR; TCRdb's copy keeps in-frame clones and lacks some. The table lists 190,000 or so clones, approximately 89% of them singletons. Source material: peripheral blood. The source of these receptors is a man in his forties with active or convalescent COVID-19.

The chain has TRBV4-1 and TRBJ1-2; perhaps TRBD1 as D (6 bases). V was clipped by 1 base and J by 2 bases, with 11 bases between them. CDR1 MGHRA and CDR2 YSYEKL come from the germline V gene. The CDR3 totals 15 residues. The CDR3 DNA reads TGCGCCAGCAGCCAAGTCCTAACAGGGAACTATGGCTACACCTTC. Protein sequence: CASSQVLTGNYGYTF.

The genes are TRBV28 and TRBJ2-3; unclear D gene. The V end was cut by 5 bases, the J end by 1 base, with 19 bases between. Germline V gives CDR1 MDHEN, CDR2 SYDVKM. The CDR3 covers 17 residues. The CDR3, as DNA: TGTGCCAGCAGTCCAGCCCTCCTTGGTGGGCGCACAGATACGCAGTATTTT. Protein product: CASSPALLGGRTDTQYF.

The rearrangement joins TRBV9 to TRBJ1-3; 8 bases match TRBD1. The V gene end was trimmed by 0 bases and the J gene end by 3 bases; junction bases not matched to a gene: 5. Germline V gene data show CDR1 as SGDLS and CDR2 as YYNGEE. The CDR3 has 16 amino acids. In DNA, the CDR3 is TGTGCCAGCAGCGTAGGCCGGACAGGGCGTGGAAACACCATATATTTT. Encoded protein: CASSVGRTGRGNTIYF.

A single count supports this clone. The rearrangement joins TRBV6-6 to TRBJ2-7; 9 bases are shared with TRBD1. This CDR3 is built from 16 residues. CDR1 is MNHNY and CDR2 is SVGAGI in the germline V gene (reference sequence). Trimming took 6 bases from V and 3 from J; bases not matched to a gene: 12. The CDR3 loop reads CASRRTGDRAVYEQYF. The CDR3 DNA reads as TGTGCCAGCAGACGGACTGGGGACAGGGCTGTCTACGAGCAGTACTTC.

The chain joins TRBV21-1 to TRBJ1-3. TRBV21-1 has pseudogene status. The CDR3 spans 15 residues. CDR3 region: CASSLRHIGGNTIYF. DNA of the CDR3: TGTGCCAGCAGCCTACGTCATATCGGTGGAAACACCATATATTTT.

This chain connects TRBV9 to TRBJ2-1; 9 nucleotides align to TRBD2. CDR1 is SGDLS, CDR2 YYNGEE, per germline. The V segment lost 4 bases and the J segment 0 bases; nucleotides outside the gene matches: 8. The CDR3 has 17 residues. This chain's CDR3 is CASSPRQRGVSYNEQFF. The DNA of the CDR3 is TGTGCCAGCAGCCCAAGGCAGCGGGGGGTCTCCTACAATGAGCAGTTCTTC. Supplemented by reference TRBV9 and TRBJ2-1, the full variable domain reads DSGVTQTPKHLITATGQRVTLRCSPRSGDLSVYWYQQSLDQGLQFLIQYYNGEERAKGNILERFSAQQFPDLHSELNLSSLELGDSALYFCASSPRQRGVSYNEQFFGPGTRLTVL.

This clone was detected only once. This sequence joins TRBV6-5 and TRBJ2-7; tentatively, D is TRBD2 (5 bases). Germline V gene lookup returns CDR1 MNHEY and CDR2 SVGAGI. The length of the CDR3 is 13 residues. The V end lost 4 bases, the J end lost 0 bases, and 7 bases lay between the germline ends. CDR3 coding DNA: TGTGCCAGCAGTTCGGCGGGCTCCTACGAGCAGTACTTC. It encodes CASSSAGSYEQYF.

The chain recombines TRBV5-6 with TRBJ1-2; D may be TRBD1 (6 bases). This CDR3 spans 13 amino acids. CDR1 is SGHDT and CDR2 is YYEEEE in the germline V gene. V was trimmed by 2 bases and J by 10 bases, leaving 15 bases between them. The CDR3 DNA sequence: TGTGCCAGCAGCTTCCCACAGGGCATAGTCTACACCTTC. Encoded protein: CASSFPQGIVYTF.

The chain links TRBV5-5 to TRBJ1-3, with D possibly being TRBD1 (6 bases). Germline CDR1 and CDR2: SGHKS and YYEKEE (reference sequence). Trimming shortened V by 0 bases and J by 0 bases, and 10 bases separated the two germline ends. This CDR3 is built from 16 residues. The CDR3 nucleotides are TGTGCCAGCAGCTTGGGTGGCAGGGGCTCTGGAAACACCATATATTTT. Amino acids: CASSLGGRGSGNTIYF.

The genes are TRBV3-1 (or the pseudogene TRBV3-2) and TRBJ2-2, with 8 bases matching TRBD1. The CDR3 has 15 amino acids. Looked up from germline, CDR1 is LGHDT and CDR2 is YNNKEL (reference sequence). The V segment lost 4 bases and the J segment 3 bases; nucleotides outside the gene matches: 4. The CDR3 DNA is TGTGCCAGCAGCCGGATGACAGGGGACACCGGGGAGCTGTTTTTT. Its protein product is CASSRMTGDTGELFF.

The chain combines TRBV7-3 with TRBJ1-1; D gene uncertain. Germline V lookup: CDR1 SGHTA, CDR2 FQGTGA. V was shortened by 5 bases and J by 1 base, with 8 bases between the two germline ends. The CDR3 length is 13 residues. This chain's CDR3 is CASSPTPNTEAFF. The CDR3 DNA follows: TGTGCCAGCAGCCCCACTCCGAACACTGAAGCTTTCTTT.

This sequence joins TRBV7-8 and TRBJ2-3, with D possibly being TRBD2 (7 bases). CDR1 and CDR2 from the germline V gene are SGHVS and FQNEAQ. The CDR3 has 16 amino acids. V was cut by 5 bases and J by 0 bases, with 15 bases left in between. CDR3: CASSGGGRPSTDTQYF. The CDR3 region has the DNA TGTGCCAGCAGCGGGGGGGGCAGACCTAGCACAGATACGCAGTATTTT.

The CDR3 coding sequence is TGTGCCAGCAGTGAAGGGCTGGGAGGCACTGAAGCTTTCTTT. Protein product: CASSEGLGGTEAFF. The chain is built from TRBV25-1 and TRBJ1-1; no firm D call. The CDR3 is 14 amino acids. Germline assignment: CDR1 MGHDK and CDR2 SYGVNS. V was trimmed by 2 bases and J by 4 bases, leaving 11 bases between them.

The rearrangement joins TRBV5-4 to TRBJ2-2; D not resolved. CDR1 and CDR2 (germline): SGHNT, YYREEE (reference sequence). Deletions cut 0 bases from V and 4 bases from J, with 10 bases between. The CDR3 consists of 15 residues. Here the CDR3 DNA reads TGTGCCAGCAGCTTGGGGCTAGTAGGCACCGGGGAGCTGTTTTTT. Residues: CASSLGLVGTGELFF.